The next 14 T cell receptor beta chains were all read from a single sample in a study of shared clonotypes between healthy human individuals. TCRdb keeps only in-frame clones here, not all; method: immunoSEQ multiplex PCR. This repertoire shows about 560,000 clones, around 78% found once; its top ten account for 9.5% to 15%. The sequenced sample was PBMCs. The receptors derive from a woman aged 35 to 49 in good health. Some clones in this sample may be carry-over from other donors' samples.

The chain couples TRBV27 to TRBJ1-1, with D hard to call. V lost 6 bases, J lost 1 base, and 15 bases lay in between. This CDR3 contains 15 residues. Germline V gives CDR1 MNHEY, CDR2 SMNVEV (reference sequence). The CDR3 nucleotides read TGTGCCAGCAGGAGACTCCCGACCGCGAACACTGAAGCTTTCTTT. It specifies CASRRLPTANTEAFF.

The chain employs TRBV28 and TRBJ2-1; D uncertain. This CDR3 spans 11 amino acids. Germline V CDR1 and CDR2: MDHEN, SYDVKM. V was shortened by 2 bases and J by 14 bases, with 10 bases between the two germline ends. DNA of the CDR3: TGTGCCAGCAGTTTAGGGCAGAGTAAGTTCTTC. Protein product: CASSLGQSKFF.

V and J are TRBV11-2 and TRBJ2-3; 7 bases are shared with TRBD1. This CDR3 region has 12 residues. J was trimmed by 12 bases and V by 5 bases; bases with no gene match: 8. Germline lookup yields CDR1 SGHAT and CDR2 FQNNGV. CDR3: CASSTLDRKQYF. In nucleotides, the CDR3 is TGTGCCAGCAGCACCCTGGACAGGAAACAGTATTTT.

The chain joins TRBV2 to TRBJ2-1; TRBD1 is a possible D gene (6 bases). In germline, CDR1 is SNHLY, CDR2 FYNNEI. CDR3 length: 13 residues. V lost 6 bases and J 4 bases, leaving 10 bases between the germline ends. CDR3 sequence reads: CASRGTLYNEQFF. The CDR3 DNA follows: TGTGCCAGCAGAGGGACACTTTACAATGAGCAGTTCTTC.

This rearrangement joins TRBV18 to TRBJ2-5, with D uncertain. Trimming took off 2 bases at V and 5 bases at J, with 15 bases between the two ends. Germline values: CDR1 KGHSH, CDR2 LQKENI. The CDR3 totals 15 residues. The CDR3, as DNA: TGTGCCAGCTCACCAAGTGAAACTGGGTGGGAGACCCAGTACTTC. Translated: CASSPSETGWETQYF.

V gene TRBV29-1 combines with J gene TRBJ1-1; D possibly corresponds to TRBD1 (6 bases). The germline CDR1 and CDR2 sequences are SQVTM and ANQGSEA. The ends were cut back, 0 bases at V and 3 bases at J, with 11 bases in the middle. CDR3 size: 14 residues. The DNA of the CDR3 is TGCAGCGTTGAAGAACTAGGGGGGGACACTGAAGCTTTCTTT. Translated: CSVEELGGDTEAFF.

The rearrangement joins TRBV7-6 to TRBJ2-3, with 9 nucleotides matching TRBD2. V lost 1 base and J lost 6; bases outside the gene matches: 8. This CDR3 is 16 amino acids long. Germline loops: CDR1 SGHVS, CDR2 FNYEAQ. CDR3 protein: CASSLDPREGLDTQYF. The CDR3 DNA reads as TGTGCCAGCAGCTTAGACCCGCGGGAGGGCCTTGATACGCAGTATTTT.

This chain links TRBV28 with TRBJ2-6; no definite D call. Per the germline V gene, CDR1 is MDHEN and CDR2 is SYDVKM. This CDR3 has 13 amino acids. Trimming removed 8 bases from V and 0 bases from J, with 5 bases in between. The CDR3 here is CASRLSGANVLTF. DNA for the CDR3: TGTGCCAGCCGTCTCTCTGGGGCCAACGTCCTGACTTTC.

This sequence joins TRBV4-2 and TRBJ2-2; D uncertain. The CDR3 spans 16 residues. From germline, CDR1 is LGHNA and CDR2 YNFKEQ. Trimming stripped 0 bases from V and 4 bases from J, with 12 bases between. CDR3: CASSQDLWPFTGELFF. CDR3 coding DNA: TGTGCCAGCAGCCAAGATCTTTGGCCTTTCACCGGGGAGCTGTTTTTT.

V is TRBV18 and J is TRBJ2-5; D remains ambiguous. Germline CDR1 KGHSH, CDR2 LQKENI. Trimming removed 2 bases from V and 5 bases from J, with 18 bases in between. The CDR3 has 16 amino acids. CDR3 region: CASSPSFVGSRETQYF. The CDR3 coding sequence is TGTGCCAGCTCACCATCATTTGTCGGCTCCCGGGAGACCCAGTACTTC.

The CDR3 sequence is CASSDISGSNTGELFF. The CDR3 nucleotides read TGTGCCAGCAGCGACATTAGCGGGAGTAACACCGGGGAGCTGTTTTTT. The chain joins TRBV7-3 to TRBJ2-2; TRBD2 matches 9 bases. The CDR3 extends over 16 amino acids. Trimming took 5 bases from V and 2 from J; bases not matched to a gene: 6. Germline CDR1 and CDR2: SGHTA and FQGTGA. Variable domain in full (rest from reference TRBV7-3 and TRBJ2-2): GAGVSQTPSNKVTEKGKYVELRCDPISGHTALYWYRQSLGQGPEFLIYFQGTGAADDSGLPNDRFFAVRPEGSVSTLKIQRTERGDSAVYLCASSDISGSNTGELFFGEGSRLTVL.

The genes are TRBV5-8 and TRBJ2-7; 7 bases match TRBD2. Germline lookup yields CDR1 SGHTS and CDR2 YDEGEE. The CDR3 consists of 14 residues. V dropped 4 bases and J dropped 7; count of bases not matched to a gene: 11. CDR3 residues: CASSRKWGGYEQYF. The CDR3 DNA reads as TGTGCCAGCAGCCGGAAGTGGGGGGGATATGAGCAGTACTTC.

The chain employs TRBV6-5 and TRBJ2-7, with D perhaps TRBD1 or TRBD2 (5 bases each). Deletions cut 3 bases from V and 1 base from J, with 16 bases between. This CDR3 spans 16 amino acids. Germline-derived CDR1 and CDR2 are MNHEY and SVGAGI. The CDR3 reads CASSYEAGRESYEQYF. The CDR3 nucleotides are TGTGCCAGCAGTTATGAGGCAGGGAGAGAATCCTACGAGCAGTACTTC.

This clone came up once. The V call is TRBV6-4, the J call TRBJ2-5; 7 nucleotides agree with TRBD2. With V trimmed by 3 bases and J by 4 bases, 2 bases remained unmatched. The CDR3 loop spans 13 amino acids. CDR1 MRHNA and CDR2 SNTAGT come from the germline V gene. The CDR3, as DNA: TGTGCCAGCAGTGAAGGGGAGGGAGAGACCCAGTACTTC. It encodes CASSEGEGETQYF.